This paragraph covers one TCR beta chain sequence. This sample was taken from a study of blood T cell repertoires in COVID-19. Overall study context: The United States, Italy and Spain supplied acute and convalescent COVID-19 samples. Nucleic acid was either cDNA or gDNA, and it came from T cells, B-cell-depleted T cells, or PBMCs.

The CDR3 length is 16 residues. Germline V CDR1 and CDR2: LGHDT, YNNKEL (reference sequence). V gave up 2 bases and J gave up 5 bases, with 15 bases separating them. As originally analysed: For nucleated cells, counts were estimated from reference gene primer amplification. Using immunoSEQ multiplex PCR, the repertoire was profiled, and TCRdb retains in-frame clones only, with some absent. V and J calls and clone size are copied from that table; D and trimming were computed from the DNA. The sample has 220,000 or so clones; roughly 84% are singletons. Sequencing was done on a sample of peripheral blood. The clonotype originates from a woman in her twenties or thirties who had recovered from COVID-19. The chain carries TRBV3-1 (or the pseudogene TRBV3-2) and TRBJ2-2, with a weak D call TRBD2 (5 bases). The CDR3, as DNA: TGTGCCAGCAGCCAACTGGCTAGCAGCCGTACCGGGGAGCTGTTTTTT. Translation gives CASSQLASSRTGELFF.